This T cell receptor (beta chain) was found in a study of CD8 T cells in ankylosing spondylitis. Broader study findings: Reports say disease-linked clones showed up significantly more in matched ankylosing spondylitis synovial fluid.

TCRdb re-analysed the 5' RACE reads in MiXCR, keeping a single row per CDR3 protein. The sample includes 350,000 or so distinct CDR3 sequences, around a tenth of them seen just once. This clonotype was observed at least ten times. Its antigen is unknown. The specimen was blood, either unsorted or a sorted T cell fraction (not recorded which). The clonotype originates from a female donor with ankylosing spondylitis or in good health (not recorded which).

For the CDR3, the DNA is TGCGCCAGCAGCTTGGAGGGTCCGAGCTCTGGAAACACCATATATTTT. Protein: CASSLEGPSSGNTIYF. V is TRBV5-1 and J is TRBJ1-3, with D hard to call. V was cut by 0 bases and J by 0 bases, with 10 bases left in between. The CDR3 spans 16 residues. In germline, CDR1 is SGHRS, CDR2 YFSETQ.